This T cell receptor beta chain originates from a study of blood T cells in healthy people across ages. The germline gives CDR1 MNHNS, CDR2 SASEGT. Trimming stripped 6 bases from V and 4 bases from J, with 6 bases between. The CDR3 spans 11 residues. Together with a sample-barcoded 5' primer, a J-beta primer mix was included in a second PCR lasting about 7 to 12 cycles. Each cDNA molecule received a tag from a template-switch adaptor that had 12 random nucleotides. Via MiXCR, TCRdb re-called the 5' RACE reads, giving one row per CDR3 protein. Here the sample spans hundreds of thousands of distinct CDR3 sequences, roughly 31% being singletons. Points on this clonotype: The target antigen is unknown.

General study points: A greater number of naive CD4+ cells and higher diversity distinguished long-lived donors from aged donors.

The chain joins TRBV6-1 to TRBJ2-5; no clear D. This clonotype was sampled from an elderly woman in good health. Sample: blood. CDR3: CASRLGETQYF. The CDR3 DNA reads TGTGCCAGCAGGCTGGGAGAGACCCAGTACTTC.